This T cell receptor (beta chain) was sequenced during a study of cytomegalovirus exposure and HLA in healthy donors. General study points: In vitro checks showed that a few CMV-associated chains really do target CMV antigens.

In this sample, this clone turned up once. Its specificity is unknown. The CDR3 runs to 14 residues. With 6 bases clipped from V and 1 base from J, the junction kept 5 bases outside the gene matches. Germline V gene sequence: CDR1 SGHDT, CDR2 YYEEEE. 60 Vbeta and 13 Jbeta primers were used in PCR. Libraries were prepared by immunoSEQ multiplex PCR; TCRdb keeps only in-frame clonotypes and omits some of them. The data contain roughly 40,000 clones, 80% to 90% of them singletons. V and J are TRBV5-6 and TRBJ1-1; 8 bases match TRBD1. The TCR comes from a woman in her forties in good health and CMV-seronegative. The sample consisted of PBMCs. CDR3 sequence (DNA): TGTGCCAGCACGCGGACAGGGCGGAACACTGAAGCTTTCTTT. Translation: CASTRTGRNTEAFF.